One T cell receptor beta chain is described in this entry. As yet, its antigen is unknown. The data derive from a study of graft-versus-host responses after intestinal transplantation. At the level of the study: All recipients got anti-thymocyte globulin induction, then tacrolimus and steroids for about three years.

General study results and limits: GvH clones detected in recipient marrow included some appearing first in ileum or blood. Early post-transplant HvG declines were associated with peak circulating GvH clone levels.

The table came from immunoSEQ multiplex PCR; TCRdb's copy has only in-frame clones and leaves some out. Among 80,000 to 100,000 clones, around 90% were seen once, and the ten largest hold less than 0.4%. The material sequenced was unstimulated CD4+ T cells sorted from spleen or lymph node cells, taken before intestinal transplant. The receptor was isolated from a human donor who received an intestinal transplant.

The DNA of the CDR3 is TGTGCCAGCACGGCGGGGCGGGGGTACCAAGAGACCCAGTACTTC. Its protein is CASTAGRGYQETQYF. The V gene is TRBV2, the J gene TRBJ2-5; TRBD2 aligns across 7 bases. Trimming took 7 bases from V and 0 from J; bases not matched to a gene: 8. Germline CDR1 SNHLY, CDR2 FYNNEI. This CDR3 has 15 amino acids.